Given below is one T cell receptor beta chain in context. These data are taken from a study of Tregs in tolerant kidney transplant recipients. Assay used: immunoSEQ multiplex PCR; TCRdb lists only in-frame clones, some missing. The sample lists under 300,000 clones, approximately 83% occurring once. The V and J ends lost 8 bases and 2 bases, in that order; junction bases with no gene match: 5. This CDR3 spans 14 amino acids. CDR1 and CDR2 from the germline V gene are MGHDK and SYGVNS. The chain joins TRBV25-1 to TRBJ2-7; 11 bases fit TRBD1. This clonotype originated in a human donor in good health. Input material: CD4+ T cells from blood. The CDR3 bases are TGTGCCAGCCGCAGGACAGGGGGCCCCTACGAGCAGTACTTC. Amino acid sequence: CASRRTGGPYEQYF.